The present entry profiles one T cell receptor beta chain with its context. The antigen is not known. As TCR cDNA was made by 5'RACE template switching, a universal primer site and UMIs were added. TCRdb re-called the 5' RACE reads through MiXCR, storing one row per CDR3 protein. The repertoire holds over 300,000 distinct CDR3 sequences, 6.8% seen once, with roughly a sixth in the top ten. This specimen comes from a study of T cells after yellow fever vaccination. Study background: Fractions with few cells were prepared using SMART-Seq v4 Ultra Low Input.

Findings and limits, study-wide: Once the booster was given, most primary-vaccination clones reappeared, at more than 95% for CD4 and over 70% for CD8.

This receptor was identified in a young man who received the YFV17D yellow fever vaccine. This specimen consisted of PBMCs, obtained more than 40 days after the first yellow fever vaccination.

DNA of the CDR3: TGTGCCAGCAGCGAGAATTCAGGGTCCCCCGAGCAGTACTTC. This sequence encodes CASSENSGSPEQYF. The rearrangement joins TRBV11-1 to TRBJ2-7; D is possibly TRBD1 (5 bases). Germline-derived CDR1 and CDR2 are SGHAT and FQDESV (reference sequence). The CDR3 is made up of 14 amino acids. V was cut by 5 bases and J by 6 bases, with 17 bases left in between.